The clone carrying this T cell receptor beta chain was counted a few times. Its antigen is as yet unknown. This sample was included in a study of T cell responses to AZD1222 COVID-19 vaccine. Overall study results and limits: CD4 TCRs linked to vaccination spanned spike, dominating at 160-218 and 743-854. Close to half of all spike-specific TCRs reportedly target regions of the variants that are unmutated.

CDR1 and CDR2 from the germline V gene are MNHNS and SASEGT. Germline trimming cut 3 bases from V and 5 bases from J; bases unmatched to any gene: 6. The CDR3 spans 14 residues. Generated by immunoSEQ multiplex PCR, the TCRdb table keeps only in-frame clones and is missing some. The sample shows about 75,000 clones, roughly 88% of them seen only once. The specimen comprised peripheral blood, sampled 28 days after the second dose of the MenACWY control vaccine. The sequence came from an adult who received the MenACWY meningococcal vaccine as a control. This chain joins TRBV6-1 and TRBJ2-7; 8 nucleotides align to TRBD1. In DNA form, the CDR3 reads TGTGCCAGCAGTGAGTCCCGGGACAGGCACGAGCAGTACTTC. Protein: CASSESRDRHEQYF.